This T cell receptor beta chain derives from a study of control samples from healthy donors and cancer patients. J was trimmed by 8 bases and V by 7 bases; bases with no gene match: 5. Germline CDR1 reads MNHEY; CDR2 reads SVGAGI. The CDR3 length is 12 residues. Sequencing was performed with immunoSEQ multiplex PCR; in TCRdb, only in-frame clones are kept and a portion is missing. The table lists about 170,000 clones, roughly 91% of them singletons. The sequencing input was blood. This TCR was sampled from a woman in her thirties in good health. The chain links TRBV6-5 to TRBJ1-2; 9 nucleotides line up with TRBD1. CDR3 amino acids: CASTPGQGGYTF. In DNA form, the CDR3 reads TGTGCCAGCACCCCGGGACAGGGAGGCTACACCTTC.